A single sample is the source of the 9 T cell receptor beta chains below, sequenced in a study of blood T cell repertoires in COVID-19. Clones were read by immunoSEQ multiplex PCR, and TCRdb kept only the in-frame ones, dropping some. The sample lists roughly 330,000 clones; 70% to 90% were seen once. The sequenced material came from PBMCs or T cells enriched from blood (not recorded which). Source of these receptors: a woman aged 25 to 45 who had recovered from COVID-19.

The chain links TRBV4-2 to TRBJ2-7; D possibly corresponds to TRBD1 (5 bases). CDR1 is LGHNA and CDR2 is YNFKEQ in the germline V gene. V lost 0 bases to trimming and J lost 3 bases, with 18 bases between them. The CDR3 is made up of 17 amino acids. CDR3 amino acids: CASSQDPTATAYYEQYF. DNA for the CDR3: TGTGCCAGCAGCCAAGATCCCACAGCGACAGCCTACTACGAGCAGTACTTC.

The V call is TRBV6-6, the J call TRBJ2-3, with TRBD2 matching 10 bases. CDR1 MNHNY and CDR2 SVGAGI come from the germline V gene (reference sequence). J lost 1 base, V lost 6 bases, and 4 bases had no gene match. CDR3 size: 15 residues. CDR3 region: CASRLAGGRTDTQYF. The DNA of the CDR3 is TGTGCCAGCAGATTAGCGGGGGGCCGCACAGATACGCAGTATTTT.

This clone was detected only once. This rearrangement joins TRBV27 to TRBJ1-1; TRBD1 aligns across 8 bases. After removal of 2 bases from V and 5 bases from J, the junction contained 7 bases not matched to a gene. The V gene's germline CDR1 is MNHEY and CDR2 SMNVEV (reference sequence). The CDR3 runs 15 residues. CDR3 region: CASSLETGEDTEAFF. The DNA for the CDR3 is TGTGCCAGCAGTTTAGAGACAGGGGAGGATACTGAAGCTTTCTTT.

V gene TRBV7-8 combines with J gene TRBJ2-3, with 12 positions matching TRBD2. With V trimmed by 0 bases and J by 8 bases, 12 bases remained unmatched. The germline V gene has CDR1 SGHVS and CDR2 FQNEAQ. CDR3 size: 18 residues. Here the CDR3 reads CASSLALLAGGRDGTQYF. CDR3 coding DNA: TGTGCCAGCAGCTTAGCGCTGCTAGCGGGGGGGCGGGATGGTACGCAGTATTTT.

V gene TRBV6-6 combines with J gene TRBJ1-1, with TRBD1 matching over 7 bases. Germline assignment: CDR1 MNHNY and CDR2 SVGAGI (reference sequence). This CDR3 comprises 19 residues. The V and J ends lost 5 bases and 5 bases, in that order; junction bases with no gene match: 23. The CDR3 spells CASSPLWADRAGRVTEAFF. The CDR3 coding sequence is TGTGCCAGCAGTCCCCTCTGGGCCGACAGGGCCGGGAGAGTGACTGAAGCTTTCTTT.

The rearrangement links TRBV9 to TRBJ1-6, with a possible D match to TRBD1 (6 bases). The CDR3 totals 14 residues. CDR1 and CDR2 (germline): SGDLS, YYNGEE. With 4 bases removed from V and 10 bases from J, the gap between germline ends came to 15 bases. The CDR3 spells CASSPGGAWSPLHF. The DNA of the CDR3 is TGTGCCAGCAGCCCTGGGGGCGCGTGGTCACCCCTCCACTTT. Looking up the rest from reference TRBV9 and TRBJ1-6 gives the full variable domain: DSGVTQTPKHLITATGQRVTLRCSPRSGDLSVYWYQQSLDQGLQFLIQYYNGEERAKGNILERFSAQQFPDLHSELNLSSLELGDSALYFCASSPGGAWSPLHFGNGTRLTVT.

The rearrangement uses TRBV28 and TRBJ2-2; 10 bases are shared with TRBD2. The ends lost 2 bases at V and 6 bases at J; junction bases unmatched: 3. This CDR3 spans 15 amino acids. Germline assignment: CDR1 MDHEN and CDR2 SYDVKM. The CDR3 DNA reads as TGTGCCAGCAGTTTAGGACTAGCGGTCTCCGGGGAGCTGTTTTTT. Its protein product is CASSLGLAVSGELFF.

The genes are TRBV6-2 or TRBV6-3 and TRBJ1-2, with TRBD1 as a possible D gene (5 bases). The germline CDR1 and CDR2 sequences are MNHEY and SVGEGT. The CDR3 loop spans 14 amino acids. Trimming left V 5 bases short and J 10 bases short, with 20 bases between. CDR3 in DNA: TGTGCCAGCAGTGATCGTAGGGGCTGGGAATCCTACACCTTC. Encoded protein: CASSDRRGWESYTF.

This clone was counted a few times. This sequence joins TRBV29-1 and TRBJ2-7, with 7 nucleotides matching TRBD1. CDR3 length: 15 amino acids. V lost 2 bases and J lost 0; bases outside the gene matches: 7. The germline CDR1 and CDR2 sequences are SQVTM and ANQGSEA. DNA for the CDR3: TGCAGCGTTGAAAGTGTCAGGGGGAGCTCCTACGAGCAGTACTTC. Encoded protein: CSVESVRGSSYEQYF.